This TCR beta chain was documented in a study of post-analysis software for immune sequencing data. Study findings and constraints: Comparison of patients with controls showed four or five TRBV segments more frequent in patients, TRBV5-6, TRBV5-1 and TRBV20-1 among them. Comparison with controls showed significantly lower normalized Chao1 diversity in multiple sclerosis patients.

Remarks on this clonotype: Its antigen is not identified.

Every TCR beta cDNA library bore unique molecular identifiers. Input populations of 1 to 10 million T cells gave rise to a few hundred thousand cDNA molecules. Each CDR3 protein gets one entry after TCRdb re-called the PCR reads with MiXCR. The table records about 400,000 distinct CDR3 sequences, roughly 38% of them present only once. This CDR3 has 16 amino acids. The J segment lost 2 bases and the V segment lost 2 bases, leaving 8 bases of the junction unmatched. Germline CDR1 is MDHEN and CDR2 is SYDVKM. This clonotype was sampled from a girl under 18 with multiple sclerosis. This chain uses TRBV28 with TRBJ2-5; 7 bases line up with TRBD1. The specimen sequenced was blood. This CDR3 reads CASSLPLARGQETQYF. CDR3 sequence (DNA): TGTGCCAGCAGTTTACCCCTGGCCAGGGGGCAAGAGACCCAGTACTTC.